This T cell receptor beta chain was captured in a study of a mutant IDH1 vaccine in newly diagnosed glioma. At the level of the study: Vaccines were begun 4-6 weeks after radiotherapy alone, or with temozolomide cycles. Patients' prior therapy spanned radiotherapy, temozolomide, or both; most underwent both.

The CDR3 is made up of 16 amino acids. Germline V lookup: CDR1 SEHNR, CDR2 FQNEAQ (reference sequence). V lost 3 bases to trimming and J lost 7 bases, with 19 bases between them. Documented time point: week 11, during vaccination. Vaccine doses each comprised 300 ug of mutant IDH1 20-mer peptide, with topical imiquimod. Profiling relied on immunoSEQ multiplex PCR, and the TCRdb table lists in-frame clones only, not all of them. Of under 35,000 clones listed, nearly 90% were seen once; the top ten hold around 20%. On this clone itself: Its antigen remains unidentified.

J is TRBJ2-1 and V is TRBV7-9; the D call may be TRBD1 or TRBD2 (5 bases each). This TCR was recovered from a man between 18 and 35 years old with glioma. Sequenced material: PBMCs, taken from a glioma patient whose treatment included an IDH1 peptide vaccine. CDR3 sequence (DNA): TGTGCCAGCAGCTTGACTCTCCCGGGGCCGTGGAATGAGCAGTTCTTC. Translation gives CASSLTLPGPWNEQFF.